A single sample gave rise to the 29 T cell receptor beta chains below, sequenced in a study of blood T cell repertoires in COVID-19. Repertoires were generated with immunoSEQ multiplex PCR, while TCRdb's copy carries only in-frame clones and drops some. The sample holds 300,000 to 400,000 clones, roughly 86% seen once. The sequencing input was peripheral blood. These receptors originate from a human donor in a cohort sampled during active COVID-19.

The J gene is TRBJ2-7, the V gene TRBV5-6; D is perhaps TRBD1 (6 bases). The germline gives CDR1 SGHDT, CDR2 YYEEEE. The CDR3 loop spans 14 amino acids. With 2 bases removed from V and 2 bases from J, the gap between germline ends came to 11 bases. This CDR3 is CASSLGGQTYEQYF. CDR3 nucleotide sequence: TGTGCCAGCAGCTTAGGCGGACAGACCTACGAGCAGTACTTC.

In nucleotides, the CDR3 is TGTGCCAGCAGTGAACAGCCGGGGAGTTCCTACGAGCAGTACTTC. Amino acid sequence: CASSEQPGSSYEQYF. The rearrangement uses TRBV6-1 and TRBJ2-7; a possible D gene is TRBD2 (5 bases). V lost 2 bases and J lost 1, with 12 bases in between. CDR3 length equals 15 residues. CDR1 and CDR2 from the germline V gene are MNHNS and SASEGT.

The J gene is TRBJ1-5, the V gene TRBV28; 11 bases match TRBD1. CDR1 and CDR2 from the germline V gene are MDHEN and SYDVKM. This CDR3 spans 16 amino acids. V trimming: 4 bases; J trimming: 7 bases; junction bases outside the gene matches: 9. The CDR3 sequence is CASSWGTGGGMQPQHF. In nucleotides, the CDR3 is TGTGCCAGCAGTTGGGGGACAGGGGGAGGTATGCAGCCCCAGCATTTT.

The chain carries TRBV28 and TRBJ2-3, with D perhaps matching TRBD2 (6 bases). The CDR3 spans 15 residues. CDR1 is MDHEN and CDR2 is SYDVKM in the germline V gene. Trimming removed 1 base from V and 4 bases from J, with 12 bases in between. CDR3 sequence reads: CASSLSAGTSDTQYF. The CDR3 nucleotides read TGTGCCAGCAGTTTATCGGCGGGGACCTCAGATACGCAGTATTTT.

This rearrangement joins TRBV6-1 to TRBJ1-5; a possible D gene is TRBD1 (6 bases). V was pared by 2 bases and J by 3 bases, with 14 bases between. Germline CDR1 and CDR2: MNHNS and SASEGT. This CDR3 has 16 amino acids. CDR3 region: CASSERRGGPNQPQHF. The CDR3 DNA is TGTGCCAGCAGTGAAAGGAGGGGGGGTCCCAATCAGCCCCAGCATTTT.

The chain has TRBV5-1 and TRBJ2-3, with D possibly TRBD1 on 6 matching bases. The ends were cut back, 4 bases at V and 2 bases at J, with 23 bases in the middle. Germline V gene sequence: CDR1 SGHRS, CDR2 YFSETQ. The CDR3 contains 18 residues. The CDR3 loop is CASSLTPGTTQLTDTQYF. Written as DNA, the CDR3 is TGCGCCAGCAGCCTAACCCCCGGGACAACACAGCTCACAGATACGCAGTATTTT.

The chain uses TRBV29-1 and TRBJ1-1; 9 positions agree with TRBD1. The ends lost 5 bases at V and 4 bases at J; junction bases unmatched: 11. CDR3 size: 15 residues. CDR1 and CDR2 from the germline V gene are SQVTM and ANQGSEA. Here the CDR3 reads CSVQLYPTGGTEAFF. DNA for the CDR3: TGCAGCGTTCAACTATACCCGACAGGGGGCACTGAAGCTTTCTTT.

The gene calls are TRBV5-1 and TRBJ2-1; TRBD2 aligns across 8 bases. V shed 0 bases and J 0 bases; nucleotides not matched to a gene: 8. Germline lookup yields CDR1 SGHRS and CDR2 YFSETQ. This CDR3 spans 18 amino acids. The chain's CDR3 is CASSLVGEAGGSYNEQFF. CDR3 DNA: TGCGCCAGCAGCTTGGTCGGGGAGGCGGGAGGCTCCTACAATGAGCAGTTCTTC.

The chain links TRBV11-3 to TRBJ2-7; a possible D gene is TRBD1 (7 bases). The CDR3 covers 15 residues. Germline V lookup: CDR1 SGHNT, CDR2 YENEEA. With 5 bases removed from V and 3 bases from J, the gap between germline ends came to 17 bases. DNA of the CDR3: TGTGCCAGCAGCAAAGGGGGCGGGACAGACTACGAGCAGTACTTC. Its protein is CASSKGGGTDYEQYF. The full variable domain, its missing parts supplied by reference TRBV11-3 and TRBJ2-7, is EAGVVQSPRYKIIEKKQPVAFWCNPISGHNTLYWYLQNLGQGPELLIRYENEEAVDDSQLPKDRFSAERLKGVDSTLKIQPAELGDSAVYLCASSKGGGTDYEQYFGPGTRLTVT.

This chain connects TRBV5-1 to TRBJ1-5; 12 bases line up with TRBD1. Per the germline V gene, CDR1 is SGHRS and CDR2 is YFSETQ. J was trimmed by 6 bases and V by 2 bases; bases with no gene match: 3. This CDR3 spans 15 amino acids. CDR3 in amino acids: CASSLGTGGGQPQHF. The CDR3, as DNA: TGCGCCAGCAGCTTAGGGACAGGGGGCGGTCAGCCCCAGCATTTT.

The CDR3 DNA is TGTGCCAGCAGCCCGAGCCCAGGGGCCAGGGAAAAACTGTTTTTT. It is translated as CASSPSPGAREKLFF. The chain combines TRBV3-1 (or the pseudogene TRBV3-2) with TRBJ1-4, with D possibly being TRBD1 (6 bases). The CDR3 is 15 amino acids. The V end lost 4 bases, the J end lost 8 bases, and 17 bases lay between the germline ends. From germline, CDR1 is LGHDT and CDR2 YNNKEL (reference sequence).

V gene TRBV12-3 or TRBV12-4 combines with J gene TRBJ1-6, with D maybe TRBD1 (6 bases). The CDR3 sequence is 12 residues long. V shed 6 bases and J shed 10 bases, with 10 bases lying between them. The chain's CDR3 is CASSPQGSPLHF. Written as DNA, the CDR3 is TGTGCCAGCAGCCCACAGGGATCACCCCTCCACTTT.

This chain joins TRBV29-1 and TRBJ2-3; a weak D match, TRBD2 (5 bases). CDR3 length: 12 amino acids. Germline CDR1 reads SQVTM; CDR2 reads ANQGSEA. The ends were cut back, 6 bases at V and 4 bases at J, with 11 bases in the middle. This chain's CDR3 is CSVLARADTQYF. The CDR3 region has the DNA TGCAGCGTCTTGGCGAGGGCAGATACGCAGTATTTT.

This sequence joins TRBV11-2 and TRBJ2-1; 9 positions match TRBD2. The CDR3 runs to 17 residues. V dropped 3 bases and J dropped 4; count of bases not matched to a gene: 10. The germline V gene encodes CDR1 SGHAT and CDR2 FQNNGV. CDR3 loop: CASSLLPGLASYNEQFF. The CDR3 DNA reads as TGTGCCAGCAGCTTGTTACCGGGACTAGCATCTTACAATGAGCAGTTCTTC. The variable domain in full, with the rest retrieved from reference TRBV11-2 and TRBJ2-1, is EAGVAQSPRYKIIEKRQSVAFWCNPISGHATLYWYQQILGQGPKLLIQFQNNGVVDDSQLPKDRFSAERLKGVDSTLKIQPAKLEDSAVYLCASSLLPGLASYNEQFFGPGTRLTVL.

This chain connects TRBV28 to TRBJ1-6, with 7 bases fitting TRBD1. Germline V gene data show CDR1 as MDHEN and CDR2 as SYDVKM. The V gene end was trimmed by 6 bases and the J gene end by 3 bases; junction bases not matched to a gene: 8. CDR3 length: 16 amino acids. CDR3 nucleotide sequence: TGTGCCAGCAGACTACCGGGACAGAGCTATAATTCACCCCTCCACTTT. Translating gives CASRLPGQSYNSPLHF.

This chain joins TRBV5-6 and TRBJ2-1, with 11 positions matching TRBD2. V dropped 4 bases and J dropped 4; count of bases not matched to a gene: 10. CDR1 and CDR2 (germline): SGHDT, YYEEEE. This CDR3 contains 17 residues. CDR3 coding DNA: TGTGCCAGCAGCGAAGGACTAGCGGGCAACTTATACAATGAGCAGTTCTTC. Its translation is CASSEGLAGNLYNEQFF.

The chain combines TRBV7-3 with TRBJ2-7; the D gene is possibly TRBD1 (5 bases). V was trimmed by 1 base and J by 2 bases, leaving 9 bases between them. The germline CDR1 and CDR2 sequences are SGHTA and FQGTGA. The CDR3 length is 14 residues. CDR3 residues: CASSLSWGPYEQYF. The CDR3 DNA is TGTGCCAGCAGCTTAAGCTGGGGCCCCTACGAGCAGTACTTC.

V and J are TRBV27 and TRBJ2-7; D remains ambiguous. Germline loops: CDR1 MNHEY, CDR2 SMNVEV (reference sequence). CDR3 length: 14 residues. V was shortened by 4 bases and J by 3 bases, with 13 bases between the two germline ends. The CDR3, as DNA: TGTGCCAGCAGTTCTACCCCCGAGAGCTACGAGCAGTACTTC. This sequence encodes CASSSTPESYEQYF.

The J gene is TRBJ1-1, the V gene TRBV30; unclear D gene. The CDR3 contains 15 residues. Germline assignment: CDR1 GTSNPN and CDR2 SVGIG (reference sequence). V was clipped by 1 base and J by 0 bases, with 12 bases between them. The CDR3 sequence: CAWSAYGALNTEAFF. Here the CDR3 DNA reads TGTGCCTGGAGTGCCTACGGAGCCTTGAACACTGAAGCTTTCTTT.

The chain joins TRBV7-6 to TRBJ1-1, with a weak D call TRBD1 (5 bases). The CDR3 length is 14 residues. Trimming took 1 base from V and 2 from J, leaving 8 bases between them. The germline CDR1 and CDR2 sequences are SGHVS and FNYEAQ. The CDR3: CASSLEGDNTEAFF. The CDR3 DNA reads TGTGCCAGCAGCTTAGAAGGGGATAACACTGAAGCTTTCTTT.

The chain combines TRBV24-1 with TRBJ2-2, with D unclear. The CDR3 loop spans 15 amino acids. From germline, CDR1 is KGHDR and CDR2 SFDVKD. V dropped 0 bases and J dropped 5 bases, with 9 bases sitting between them. CDR3 residues: CATSDLRTETGELFF. CDR3 in DNA: TGTGCCACCAGTGATTTGAGAACAGAGACCGGGGAGCTGTTTTTT.

The chain combines TRBV28 with TRBJ2-7; the D gene is possibly TRBD2 (5 bases). CDR1 is MDHEN, CDR2 SYDVKM, per germline. The CDR3 is 12 amino acids. Trimming took off 10 bases at V and 1 base at J, with 11 bases between the two ends. The CDR3 sequence: CATRIASYEQYF. DNA of the CDR3: TGTGCCACCAGAATAGCGTCCTACGAGCAGTACTTC.

This clone was picked up one time. This chain links TRBV7-9 with TRBJ2-5; possibly TRBD1 for D (5 bases). This CDR3 spans 14 amino acids. V gave up 2 bases and J gave up 1 base, with 8 bases separating them. The germline V gene encodes CDR1 SEHNR and CDR2 FQNEAQ (reference sequence). DNA of the CDR3: TGTGCCAGCAGCTTATCAGGGATCCAAGAGACCCAGTACTTC. Translating it yields CASSLSGIQETQYF.

V is TRBV2 and J is TRBJ2-3; 7 positions agree with TRBD2. The V gene's germline CDR1 is SNHLY and CDR2 FYNNEI. The CDR3 extends over 13 amino acids. V lost 7 bases to trimming and J lost 5 bases; unmatched junction nucleotides: 6. For the CDR3, the DNA is TGTGCCAGCATGTCGGGGGGTAGAGATACGCAGTATTTT. Amino acid sequence: CASMSGGRDTQYF.

V is TRBV28 and J is TRBJ2-4; maybe TRBD2 (5 bases). Trimming left V 5 bases short and J 0 bases short, with 11 bases between. This CDR3 region has 15 residues. Looked up from germline, CDR1 is MDHEN and CDR2 is SYDVKM. The CDR3 DNA follows: TGTGCCAGCAGTCTACCCGGGGAAGCCAAAAACATTCAGTACTTC. Translation gives CASSLPGEAKNIQYF.

The chain couples TRBV5-5 to TRBJ2-5, with 9 bases identical to TRBD2. The CDR3 contains 17 residues. The J segment lost 4 bases and the V segment lost 0 bases, leaving 10 bases of the junction unmatched. Germline CDR1 SGHKS, CDR2 YYEKEE (reference sequence). CDR3 sequence reads: CASSLGLAGSGGETQYF. DNA of the CDR3: TGTGCCAGCAGCTTGGGGCTAGCGGGGTCCGGGGGAGAGACCCAGTACTTC. The whole variable domain, filled in from reference TRBV5-5 and TRBJ2-5, reads DAGVTQSPTHLIKTRGQQVTLRCSPISGHKSVSWYQQVLGQGPQFIFQYYEKEERGRGNFPDRFSARQFPNYSSELNVNALLLGDSALYLCASSLGLAGSGGETQYFGPGTRLLVL.

The chain joins TRBV9 to TRBJ1-5, with unresolved D. From germline, CDR1 is SGDLS and CDR2 YYNGEE. This CDR3 is built from 12 residues. Trimming shortened V by 3 bases and J by 4 bases, and 5 bases separated the two germline ends. The CDR3 nucleotides read TGTGCCAGCAGCGCGGGGAATCAGCCCCAGCATTTT. Protein: CASSAGNQPQHF.

The chain employs TRBV6-5 and TRBJ1-1; a weak D match, TRBD1 (5 bases). The CDR3 has 14 residues. V was clipped by 7 bases and J by 1 base, with 13 bases between them. Germline assignment: CDR1 MNHEY and CDR2 SVGAGI. The CDR3 nucleotides read TGTGCCAGCACTCGGATGGGGCCGAACACTGAAGCTTTCTTT. Translating it yields CASTRMGPNTEAFF.

The chain employs TRBV7-3 and TRBJ1-5; tentative D call: TRBD1 (5 bases). Trimming took 6 bases from V and 0 from J, leaving 21 bases between them. This CDR3 has 18 amino acids. Germline CDR1 reads SGHTA; CDR2 reads FQGTGA. The CDR3 sequence is CASRTSAGLSYSNQPQHF. CDR3 nucleotides: TGTGCCAGCAGGACGTCCGCAGGGTTAAGCTATAGCAATCAGCCCCAGCATTTT.